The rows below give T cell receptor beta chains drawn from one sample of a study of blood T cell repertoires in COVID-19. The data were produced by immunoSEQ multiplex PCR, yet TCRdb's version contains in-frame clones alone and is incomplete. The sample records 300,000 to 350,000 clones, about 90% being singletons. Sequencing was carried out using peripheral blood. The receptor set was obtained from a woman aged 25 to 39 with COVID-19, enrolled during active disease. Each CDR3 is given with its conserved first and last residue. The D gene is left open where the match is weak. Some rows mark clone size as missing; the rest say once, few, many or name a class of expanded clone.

TGTGCCAGCAGTTACGAGGGACTAGGGGAGACCCAGTACTTC CASSYEGLGETQYF TRBD2 TRBJ2-5 TRBV6-6 NA
TGTGCCAGCAGCCAGAATGTAGGAACGAAGGGGATGGCGTTCTTC CASSQNVGTKGMAFF NA TRBJ2-1 TRBV3-1/TRBV3-2 NA
TGTGCCAGCAGCCCACCCTGGGGGGGATCAGCTTTCTTT CASSPPWGGSAFF NA TRBJ1-1 TRBV6-5 NA
TGCGCCAGCAGTGAGGGGACAGGGGGCTATGGCTACACCTTC CASSEGTGGYGYTF TRBD1 TRBJ1-2 TRBV10-1 NA
TGTGCCAGCAGGCCGGGACAATCGTCCTACGAGCAGTACTTC CASRPGQSSYEQYF NA TRBJ2-7 TRBV6-5 NA
TGTGCCAGCAGCCAAGATCGGGGGACTGAGCAGTTCTTC CASSQDRGTEQFF NA TRBJ2-1 TRBV3-1/TRBV3-2 NA
TGTGCCAGCCAAGGAGGAAGTGGTCTGAACACTGAAGCTTTCTTT CASQGGSGLNTEAFF NA TRBJ1-1 TRBV21-1 NA
TGTGCCAGCAGCTTAGGGGTGGTGGGACACCTCACCGGGGAGCTGTTTTTT CASSLGVVGHLTGELFF NA TRBJ2-2 TRBV11-2 few
TGTGCCAGTAGTGGGCTGGCTAATGAAAAACTGTTTTTT CASSGLANEKLFF NA TRBJ1-4 TRBV19 NA
TGCAGCGTTGCCCGGGACACAAACACTGAAGCTTTCTTT CSVARDTNTEAFF NA TRBJ1-1 TRBV29-1 once
TGTGCCAGCAGCTTAGGCGGGACAGCAACTAATGAAAAACTGTTTTTT CASSLGGTATNEKLFF TRBD1 TRBJ1-4 TRBV11-2 NA
TGTGCCAGCAGAGCTTTAAATTCACCCCTCCACTTT CASRALNSPLHF NA TRBJ1-6 TRBV2 NA
TGTGCCAGCAGCCCAGGAGCGGGAGCAGTAGAGACCCAGTACTTC CASSPGAGAVETQYF TRBD2 TRBJ2-5 TRBV11-3 NA
TGTGCCAGCAGCCAAGGAGAGTTGAGCTCCTACAATGAGCAGTTCTTC CASSQGELSSYNEQFF NA TRBJ2-1 TRBV4-2 NA
TGTGCCAGCAGCCTCCGACAGAACACTGAAGCTTTCTTT CASSLRQNTEAFF NA TRBJ1-1 TRBV14 NA
TGTGCCAGCAGCCGACTAGCGGGATGGACCGGGGAGCTGTTTTTT CASSRLAGWTGELFF TRBD2 TRBJ2-2 TRBV6-5 NA
TGTGCCAGCAGCCAAGTCTCGCAGGGGCTACCCACCGGGGAGCTGTTTTTT CASSQVSQGLPTGELFF NA TRBJ2-2 TRBV3-1/TRBV3-2 NA
TGTGCCAGCAGCAATACAGGGGGCGGAGGCGGCTACACCTTC CASSNTGGGGGYTF TRBD1 TRBJ1-2 TRBV7-9 NA
TGTGCCAGCAGCTCCGGGGCGGGAGTGCCCACAGATACGCAGTATTTT CASSSGAGVPTDTQYF TRBD2 TRBJ2-3 TRBV7-2 NA
TGCGCCAGCAGCCAAGATAGACCCGGGACAGACTATAGCAATCAGCCCCAGCATTTT CASSQDRPGTDYSNQPQHF TRBD1 TRBJ1-5 TRBV4-1 NA
TGTGCCAGCAGCTTCACTAGCGGGAGCACGAATGAGCAGTTCTTC CASSFTSGSTNEQFF TRBD2 TRBJ2-1 TRBV7-2 NA
TGCAGCACGGCGGGAGGGCCATCGGATACGCAGTATTTT CSTAGGPSDTQYF TRBD2 TRBJ2-3 TRBV29-1 NA
TGTGCCAGCACTCGAGGGGGGGACGGAGCTTCACCCCTCCACTTT CASTRGGDGASPLHF NA TRBJ1-6 TRBV27 NA
TGTGCTAGTGGCTCGGGGACAGGGGTGGGTGACACTGAAGCTTTCTTT CASGSGTGVGDTEAFF TRBD1 TRBJ1-1 TRBV12-5 NA
TGTGCCAGCAGCCCAGACAGACGCACTAACTATGGCTACACCTTC CASSPDRRTNYGYTF NA TRBJ1-2 TRBV5-6 NA
TGTGCCAGTACTGATTTTAGCGGGAGCTCATTTAGGGAGCAGTTCTTC CASTDFSGSSFREQFF TRBD2 TRBJ2-1 TRBV19 NA
TGTGCCAGCACCCCGAGGGGGACAGGGGTGACCACTGAAGCTTTCTTT CASTPRGTGVTTEAFF TRBD1 TRBJ1-1 TRBV5-5 NA
TGTGCCAGCAGCCACCCGGGGGGCCAAGAGACCCAGTACTTC CASSHPGGQETQYF TRBD2 TRBJ2-5 TRBV14 NA
TGTGCCAGCAGTGCTCCCGGGACACCAAGTACAGATACGCAGTATTTT CASSAPGTPSTDTQYF NA TRBJ2-3 TRBV6-1 NA
TGCGCCAGCAGCTTGGAAGGACAGAGAAATGAAAAACTGTTTTTT CASSLEGQRNEKLFF NA TRBJ1-4 TRBV5-1 NA
TGTGCCAGCAGTTTACGAACTAGCGGGAGGGCCAATGAGCAGTTCTTC CASSLRTSGRANEQFF TRBD2 TRBJ2-1 TRBV28 NA
TGTGCCAGCAGTTTATCGATCGGTAGCAGCGACTTGAACACCGGGGAGCTGTTTTTT CASSLSIGSSDLNTGELFF NA TRBJ2-2 TRBV27 NA
TGTGCCAGCGAGCTAGCGGGAGGGGGGAGTGAGCAGTTCTTC CASELAGGGSEQFF TRBD2 TRBJ2-1 TRBV14 NA
TGTGCCAGCAGTTTGGACGGGAGCGATACGCAGTATTTT CASSLDGSDTQYF NA TRBJ2-3 TRBV6-2/TRBV6-3 NA
TGCGCCAGCAGCTCGCGACAGGACCATGGCTACACCTTC CASSSRQDHGYTF NA TRBJ1-2 TRBV5-1 few
TGTGCCAGCAGCGTGCGGGACGTTGGGTCGGATACGCAGTATTTT CASSVRDVGSDTQYF NA TRBJ2-3 TRBV9 NA
TGTGCCAGCAGCGTAGATACGGGGGGAAACACCATATATTTT CASSVDTGGNTIYF NA TRBJ1-3 TRBV9 NA
TGTGCCAGCAGCTTGCGGGGGTCGAGCTCCTACAATGAGCAGTTCTTC CASSLRGSSSYNEQFF NA TRBJ2-1 TRBV5-5 NA
TGCGCCAGCAGCCCAGGACAGGGGACCTACAATGAGCAGTTCTTC CASSPGQGTYNEQFF TRBD1 TRBJ2-1 TRBV5-1 few
TGTGCCAGCAGCAGACAGGGGGCCAGCACAGATACGCAGTATTTT CASSRQGASTDTQYF TRBD1 TRBJ2-3 TRBV7-9 NA
TGCGCCAGCAGCCCGAGGGGGGACAGTAGCTCTGGAAACACCATATATTTT CASSPRGDSSSGNTIYF TRBD1 TRBJ1-3 TRBV5-1 few
TGTGCCAGCAGTTTACAGGGAGCGGGAGGAGGCTACACCTTC CASSLQGAGGGYTF NA TRBJ1-2 TRBV27 NA
TGTGCCAGCAGGGAGGGGAACACTGAAGCTTTCTTT CASREGNTEAFF NA TRBJ1-1 TRBV11-2 NA
TGTGCCAGCAGTCTTACAGGGGCTAGCTACTACGAGCAGTACTTC CASSLTGASYYEQYF TRBD1 TRBJ2-7 TRBV28 NA
TGTGCCAGCAGTTTCGGAGCGGAGACCCAGTACTTC CASSFGAETQYF NA TRBJ2-5 TRBV12-3/TRBV12-4 NA
TGTGCCAGCAGGCGGCGGGAAACAGATACGCAGTATTTT CASRRRETDTQYF NA TRBJ2-3 TRBV27 once
TGTGCCAGCAGCAAATTAATAGGACAGCATCGTTTGAACACTGAAGCTTTCTTT CASSKLIGQHRLNTEAFF NA TRBJ1-1 TRBV21-1 NA
TGTGCCAGCAGCCCGTACCCAGCCCCTATAGCGAACACCTACGAGCAGTACTTC CASSPYPAPIANTYEQYF NA TRBJ2-7 TRBV3-1/TRBV3-2 NA
TGTGCCGGCAGCGAACCGGGACAGGACACCGGGGAGCTGTTTTTT CAGSEPGQDTGELFF TRBD1 TRBJ2-2 TRBV5-8 NA
TGCGCCAGCAGCTATGGAAGGGGGCCAGAAGAGACCCAGTACTTC CASSYGRGPEETQYF TRBD1 TRBJ2-5 TRBV4-1 NA
TGTGCCAGTAGTTGGAGGACTAGCGGGACAGAAGTTTACATTCAGTACTTC CASSWRTSGTEVYIQYF TRBD2 TRBJ2-4 TRBV19 NA
TGTGCCAGCACGGCGGCGGGAGGGCCGAACACCGGGGAGCTGTTTTTT CASTAAGGPNTGELFF TRBD2 TRBJ2-2 TRBV25-1 once
TGTGCCAGCAGCTCCGGAGCCTTCCCCTACGAGCAGTACTTC CASSSGAFPYEQYF NA TRBJ2-7 TRBV11-2 NA